The 11 T cell receptor beta chains in this list originate from one sample, sequenced in a study of T cell repertoires in cytomegalovirus infection. TCRdb itself ran the reads through MiXCR, one entry per CDR3 protein. The data hold around 740,000 distinct CDR3 sequences, with about a third observed a single time. Sequencing was carried out using PBMCs. These receptors originate from a human donor in good health (CMV status not recorded). Some clones in this sample may be carry-over from other donors' samples.

The rearrangement uses TRBV4-3 and TRBJ2-5; D is ambiguous. Trimming removed 0 bases from V and 4 bases from J, with 12 bases in between. The CDR3 has 15 amino acids. CDR1 is LGHNA and CDR2 is YSLEER in the germline V gene. Written as DNA, the CDR3 is TGCGCCAGCAGCCAAGATCCCAGCGTAGGAGAGACCCAGTACTTC. Translation: CASSQDPSVGETQYF.

This clonotype was counted a few times. The chain has TRBV19 and TRBJ2-1, with D unclear. Germline V gene lookup returns CDR1 LNHDA and CDR2 SQIVND (reference sequence). The length of the CDR3 is 13 residues. V lost 4 bases and J lost 9, with 13 bases in between. The CDR3: CASSTSWWGEQFF. CDR3 bases: TGTGCCAGTAGTACTAGTTGGTGGGGTGAGCAGTTCTTC.

V gene TRBV19 combines with J gene TRBJ1-5; D remains unclear. In germline, CDR1 is LNHDA, CDR2 SQIVND (reference sequence). The CDR3 loop spans 15 amino acids. V gave up 6 bases and J gave up 7 bases, with 19 bases separating them. The DNA of the CDR3 is TGTGCCAGTAGCAGGACCGGGGATGGGGAACAGCCCCAGCATTTT. Translating gives CASSRTGDGEQPQHF.

This clonotype has a handful of counts. The chain couples TRBV27 to TRBJ2-4; 7 nucleotides line up with TRBD1. The germline V gene encodes CDR1 MNHEY and CDR2 SMNVEV (reference sequence). V was pared by 0 bases and J by 11 bases, with 7 bases of the junction left unmatched. The CDR3 length is 14 residues. CDR3 in amino acids: CASSLSARGYFQYF. In nucleotides, the CDR3 is TGTGCCAGCAGTTTATCTGCCAGGGGGTACTTTCAGTACTTC.

This clonotype was detected a few times. The chain employs TRBV5-1 and TRBJ1-6, with a tentative D call TRBD1 (6 bases). CDR3 length equals 15 residues. Trimming took 0 bases from V and 6 from J, leaving 10 bases between them. Looked up from germline, CDR1 is SGHRS and CDR2 is YFSETQ. This CDR3 reads CASSLGTDRNSPLHF. CDR3 nucleotide sequence: TGCGCCAGCAGCTTGGGGACAGATCGTAATTCACCCCTCCACTTT.

The genes are TRBV5-6 and TRBJ1-5, with D perhaps TRBD1 (5 bases). Germline V CDR1 and CDR2: SGHDT, YYEEEE. V shed 4 bases and J shed 4 bases, with 15 bases lying between them. The CDR3 loop spans 15 amino acids. This CDR3 is CASSQKNNRNQPQHF. DNA for the CDR3: TGTGCCAGCAGCCAAAAGAACAACAGGAATCAGCCCCAGCATTTT.

This clonotype was counted only a few times. This chain connects TRBV6-5 to TRBJ1-1; 8 bases map to TRBD1. Trimming took 0 bases from V and 5 from J; bases not matched to a gene: 8. The CDR3 is 16 amino acids. Germline V gene sequence: CDR1 MNHEY, CDR2 SVGAGI. CDR3 loop: CASSYSADRVRTEAFF. For the CDR3, the DNA is TGTGCCAGCAGTTACTCGGCGGACAGGGTGAGGACTGAAGCTTTCTTT.

The chain recombines TRBV4-1 with TRBJ2-5, with TRBD1 matching over 8 bases. Germline CDR1 and CDR2: MGHRA and YSYEKL. The trim removed 3 bases at V and 5 bases at J, leaving 11 bases unmatched. The CDR3 sequence is 16 residues long. The CDR3 bases are TGCGCCAGCAGCCACCTCCTTCAGGGGGCGGGGGAGACCCAGTACTTC. Translated, it gives CASSHLLQGAGETQYF.

This clonotype was observed a few times. CDR3 in amino acids: CASRATGGSSPLHF. CDR3 in DNA: TGTGCCAGCAGAGCGACAGGGGGCTCTTCACCCCTCCACTTT. This chain connects TRBV6-5 to TRBJ1-6; 10 positions match TRBD1. V lost 6 bases, J lost 9 bases, and 5 bases stayed unmatched. CDR1 is MNHEY, CDR2 SVGAGI, per germline. The CDR3 runs to 14 residues.

This clonotype was counted many times. The chain joins TRBV7-2 to TRBJ2-7; D call uncertain. Germline V gene lookup returns CDR1 SGHTA and CDR2 FQGNSA. Trimming cost V 6 bases and J 4 bases, with 7 bases left between them. The CDR3 sequence is 11 residues long. The CDR3 DNA follows: TGTGCCAGCAGAGCCGGTTACGAGCAGTACTTC. Encoded protein: CASRAGYEQYF. The complete variable domain, with remaining parts taken from reference TRBV7-2 and TRBJ2-7, reads GAGVSQSPSNKVTEKGKDVELRCDPISGHTALYWYRQSLGQGLEFLIYFQGNSAPDKSGLPSDRFSAERTGGSVSTLTIQRTQQEDSAVYLCASRAGYEQYFGPGTRLTVT.

The chain combines TRBV27 with TRBJ1-1; weak D call: TRBD1 (5 bases). CDR1 and CDR2 (germline): MNHEY, SMNVEV (reference sequence). Trimming stripped 7 bases from V and 4 bases from J, with 19 bases between. The CDR3 sequence is 15 residues long. The CDR3: CASTRRGWAFTEAFF. DNA for the CDR3: TGTGCCAGCACCAGACGGGGGTGGGCGTTCACTGAAGCTTTCTTT.